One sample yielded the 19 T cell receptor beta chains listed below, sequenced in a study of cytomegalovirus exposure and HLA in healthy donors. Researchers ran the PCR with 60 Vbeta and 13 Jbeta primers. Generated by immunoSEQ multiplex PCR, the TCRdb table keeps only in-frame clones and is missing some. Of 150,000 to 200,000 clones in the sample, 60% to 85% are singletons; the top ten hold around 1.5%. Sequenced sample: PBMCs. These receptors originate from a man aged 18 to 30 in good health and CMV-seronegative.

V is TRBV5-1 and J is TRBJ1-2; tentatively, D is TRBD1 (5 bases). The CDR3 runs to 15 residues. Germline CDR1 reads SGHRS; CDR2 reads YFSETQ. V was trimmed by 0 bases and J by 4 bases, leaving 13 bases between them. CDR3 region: CASSLEPGITYGYTF. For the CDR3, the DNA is TGCGCCAGCAGCTTGGAGCCAGGGATAACCTATGGCTACACCTTC. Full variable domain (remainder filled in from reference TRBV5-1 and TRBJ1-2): KAGVTQTPRYLIKTRGQQVTLSCSPISGHRSVSWYQQTPGQGLQFLFEYFSETQRNKGNFPGRFSGRQFSNSRSEMNVSTLELGDSALYLCASSLEPGITYGYTFGSGTRLTVV.

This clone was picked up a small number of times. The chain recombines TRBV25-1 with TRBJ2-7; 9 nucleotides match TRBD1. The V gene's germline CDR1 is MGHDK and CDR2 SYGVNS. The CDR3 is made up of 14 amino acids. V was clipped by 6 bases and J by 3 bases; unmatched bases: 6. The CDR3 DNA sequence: TGTGCCAGCAGGGGGACAGGGATCCTCTACGAGCAGTACTTC. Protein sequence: CASRGTGILYEQYF.

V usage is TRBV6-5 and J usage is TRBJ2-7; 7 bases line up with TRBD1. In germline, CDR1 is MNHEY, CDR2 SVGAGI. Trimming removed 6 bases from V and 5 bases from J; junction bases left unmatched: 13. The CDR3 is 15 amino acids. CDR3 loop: CASRTNSGGRNEQYF. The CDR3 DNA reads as TGTGCCAGCAGGACAAACTCAGGGGGTCGGAACGAGCAGTACTTC.

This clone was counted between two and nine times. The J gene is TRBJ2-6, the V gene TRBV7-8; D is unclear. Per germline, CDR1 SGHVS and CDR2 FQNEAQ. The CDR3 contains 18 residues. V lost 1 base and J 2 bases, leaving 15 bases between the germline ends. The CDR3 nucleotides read TGTGCCAGCAGCTTAGTAGGCGGTATTTTGGCTGGGGCCAACGTCCTGACTTTC. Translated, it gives CASSLVGGILAGANVLTF.

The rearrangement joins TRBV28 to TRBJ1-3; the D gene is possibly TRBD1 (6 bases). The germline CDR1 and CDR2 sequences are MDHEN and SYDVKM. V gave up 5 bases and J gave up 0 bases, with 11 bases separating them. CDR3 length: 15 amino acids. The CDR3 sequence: CASSTTGYSGNTIYF. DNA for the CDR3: TGTGCCAGCAGTACGACAGGTTACTCTGGAAACACCATATATTTT.

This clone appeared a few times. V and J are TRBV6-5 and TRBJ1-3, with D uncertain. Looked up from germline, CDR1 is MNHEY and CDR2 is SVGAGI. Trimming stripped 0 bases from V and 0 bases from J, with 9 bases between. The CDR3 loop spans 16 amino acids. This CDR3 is CASSYSAGTSGNTIYF. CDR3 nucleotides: TGTGCCAGCAGTTACTCGGCAGGCACCTCTGGAAACACCATATATTTT.

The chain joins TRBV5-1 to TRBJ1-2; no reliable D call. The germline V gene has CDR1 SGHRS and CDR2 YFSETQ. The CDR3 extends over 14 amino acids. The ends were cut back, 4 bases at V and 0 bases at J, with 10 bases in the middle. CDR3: CASSRDTANYGYTF. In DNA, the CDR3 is TGCGCCAGCAGCCGGGATACCGCTAACTATGGCTACACCTTC.

DNA for the CDR3: TGTGCCAGCAGCATAACCCCCGGGGGGGTCTCCTACAATGAGCAGTTCTTC. Translation: CASSITPGGVSYNEQFF. The gene calls are TRBV11-3 and TRBJ2-1; 8 nucleotides agree with TRBD2. The CDR3 covers 17 residues. V lost 5 bases to trimming and J lost 0 bases; unmatched junction nucleotides: 9. Germline CDR1 reads SGHNT; CDR2 reads YENEEA.

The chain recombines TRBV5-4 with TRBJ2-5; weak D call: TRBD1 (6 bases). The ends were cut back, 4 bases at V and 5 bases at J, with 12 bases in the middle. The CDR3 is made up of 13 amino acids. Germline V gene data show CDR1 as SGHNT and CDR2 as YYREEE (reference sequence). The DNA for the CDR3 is TGTGCCAGCAGCATAGACAGGCTTGAGACCCAGTACTTC. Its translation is CASSIDRLETQYF. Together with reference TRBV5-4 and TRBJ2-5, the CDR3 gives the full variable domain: ETGVTQSPTHLIKTRGQQVTLRCSSQSGHNTVSWYQQALGQGPQFIFQYYREEENGRGNFPPRFSGLQFPNYSSELNVNALELDDSALYLCASSIDRLETQYFGPGTRLLVL.

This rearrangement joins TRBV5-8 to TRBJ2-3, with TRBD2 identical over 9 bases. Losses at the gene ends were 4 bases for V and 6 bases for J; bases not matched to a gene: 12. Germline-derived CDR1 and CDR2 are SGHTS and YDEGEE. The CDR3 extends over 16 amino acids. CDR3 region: CASSPGLAPNSDTQYF. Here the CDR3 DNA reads TGTGCCAGCAGCCCTGGACTAGCGCCCAATTCTGATACGCAGTATTTT.

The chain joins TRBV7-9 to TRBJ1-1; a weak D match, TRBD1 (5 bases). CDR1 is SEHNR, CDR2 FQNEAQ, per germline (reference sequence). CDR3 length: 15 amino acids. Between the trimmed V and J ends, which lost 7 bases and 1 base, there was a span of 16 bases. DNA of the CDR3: TGTGCCAGCACAAAATCGGCCGACAGGAACACTGAAGCTTTCTTT. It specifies CASTKSADRNTEAFF.

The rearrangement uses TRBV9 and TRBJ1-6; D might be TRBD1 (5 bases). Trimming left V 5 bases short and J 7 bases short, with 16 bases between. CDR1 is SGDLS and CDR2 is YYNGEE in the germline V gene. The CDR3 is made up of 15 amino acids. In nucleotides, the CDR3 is TGTGCCAGCAGAGGGGCTGGGGGGGGGAATTCACCCCTCCACTTT. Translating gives CASRGAGGGNSPLHF.

In DNA, the CDR3 is TGTGCCAGCAGCCCCTTGCTAGGGAGCCTCCCGCCTGAGCAGTTCTTC. Its protein product is CASSPLLGSLPPEQFF. J is TRBJ2-1 and V is TRBV13; a weak D match, TRBD2 (5 bases). Germline loops: CDR1 PRHDT, CDR2 FYEKMQ (reference sequence). This CDR3 region has 16 residues. V was cut by 5 bases and J by 9 bases, with 23 bases left in between.

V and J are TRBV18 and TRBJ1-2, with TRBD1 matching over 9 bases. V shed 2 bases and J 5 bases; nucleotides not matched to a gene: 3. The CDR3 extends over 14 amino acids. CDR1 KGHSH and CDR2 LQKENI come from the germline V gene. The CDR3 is CASSPDRGLYGYTF. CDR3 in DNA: TGTGCCAGCTCACCAGACAGGGGGTTGTATGGCTACACCTTC.

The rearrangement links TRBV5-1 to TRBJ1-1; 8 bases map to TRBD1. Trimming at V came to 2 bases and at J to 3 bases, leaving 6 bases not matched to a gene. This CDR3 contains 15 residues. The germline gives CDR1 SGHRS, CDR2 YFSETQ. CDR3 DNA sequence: TGCGCCAGCAGCTTACGGACAGGGAGGTACACTGAAGCTTTCTTT. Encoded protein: CASSLRTGRYTEAFF.

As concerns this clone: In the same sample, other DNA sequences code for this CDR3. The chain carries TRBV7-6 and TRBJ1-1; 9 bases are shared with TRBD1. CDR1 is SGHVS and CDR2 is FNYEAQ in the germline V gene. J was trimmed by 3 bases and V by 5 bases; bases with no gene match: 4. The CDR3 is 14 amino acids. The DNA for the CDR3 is TGTGCCAGCAGCCCTGGACAGGGGTACACTGAAGCTTTCTTT. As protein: CASSPGQGYTEAFF.

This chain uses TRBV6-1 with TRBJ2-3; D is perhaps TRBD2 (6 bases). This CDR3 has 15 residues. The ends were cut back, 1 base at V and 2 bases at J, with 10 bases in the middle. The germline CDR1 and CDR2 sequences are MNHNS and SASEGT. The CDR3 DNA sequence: TGTGCCAGCAGTGAAGGTGTAGCGGTCACAGATACGCAGTATTTT. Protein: CASSEGVAVTDTQYF.

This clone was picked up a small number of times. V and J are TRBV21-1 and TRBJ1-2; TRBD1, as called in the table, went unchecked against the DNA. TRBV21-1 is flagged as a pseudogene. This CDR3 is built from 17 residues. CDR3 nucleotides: TGTGCCAGCAGCCCGGGACAGGGGGTGAGTCTCGTGTATGGCTACACCTTC. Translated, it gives CASSPGQGVSLVYGYTF.

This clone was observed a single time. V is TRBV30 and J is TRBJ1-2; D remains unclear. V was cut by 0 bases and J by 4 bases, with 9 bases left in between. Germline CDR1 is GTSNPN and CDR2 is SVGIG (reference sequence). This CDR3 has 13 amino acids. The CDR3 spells CAWSVGAFYGYTF. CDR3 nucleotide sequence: TGTGCCTGGAGTGTGGGAGCCTTCTATGGCTACACCTTC.